These T cell receptor beta chains were read from a single sample in a study of siplizumab effects on memory and regulatory T cells. Clones were sequenced by immunoSEQ multiplex PCR, and TCRdb holds only the in-frame ones, with some missing. The data contain 100,000 or so clones, approximately 92% of them singletons. Sample: non-Treg CD4+ T cells sorted from blood. The receptors shown here come from a human donor in good health. Both conserved end residues are part of each CDR3. D genes are given only for firm matches.

J,D,V,CDR3,DNA
TRBJ2-7,-,TRBV21-1,CIRTGAYEQYF,TGTATCCGGACCGGGGCTTACGAGCAGTACTTC
TRBJ2-2,-,TRBV5-1,CASSLFSVANTGELFF,TGCGCCAGCAGCTTGTTCTCGGTTGCGAACACCGGGGAGCTGTTTTTT
TRBJ1-6,-,TRBV7-9,CASSANPGVGATNSPLHF,TGTGCCAGCAGCGCGAACCCCGGGGTAGGCGCCACCAATTCACCCCTCCACTTT
TRBJ1-2,-,TRBV29-1,CSARSGDNYGYTF,TGCAGCGCCAGGTCGGGGGATAACTATGGCTACACCTTC
TRBJ2-5,-,TRBV7-9,CASSFPFQDQSQYF,TGTGCCAGCAGCTTTCCTTTTCAAGATCAGAGCCAGTACTTC
TRBJ1-2,-,TRBV6-5,CASSYKGLYGYTF,TGTGCCAGCAGTTACAAGGGGCTCTATGGCTACACCTTC
TRBJ2-1,-,TRBV27,CASSLNSYNEQFF,TGTGCCAGCAGTTTAAACTCCTACAATGAGCAGTTCTTC
TRBJ1-5,TRBD1,TRBV19,CASTMQGDQPQHF,TGTGCCAGTACCATGCAGGGGGATCAGCCCCAGCATTTT
TRBJ1-4,TRBD1,TRBV11-3,CACGQGPNEKLFF,TGTGCCTGCGGACAGGGACCCAATGAAAAACTGTTTTTT
TRBJ1-4,-,TRBV6-1,CASSVLRTNEKLFF,TGTGCCAGCAGTGTGTTACGAACTAATGAAAAACTGTTTTTT
TRBJ1-1,-,TRBV28,CASSLGGGVGAFF,TGTGCCAGCAGTTTAGGTGGGGGCGTTGGAGCTTTCTTT
TRBJ2-3,-,TRBV2,CARWGGTDTQYF,TGTGCCAGGTGGGGGGGCACAGATACGCAGTATTTT
TRBJ2-3,-,TRBV7-9,CASRDGGSTDTQYF,TGTGCCAGCAGAGACGGGGGTAGCACAGATACGCAGTATTTT
TRBJ1-1,-,TRBV2,CASTEEVNTEAFF,TGTGCCAGCACCGAGGAAGTGAACACTGAAGCTTTCTTT
TRBJ1-1,TRBD1,TRBV30,CAWGQENTEAFF,TGTGCCTGGGGACAGGAAAACACTGAAGCTTTCTTT
TRBJ2-7,-,TRBV9,CASSVVPRAEQYF,TGTGCCAGCAGCGTAGTTCCCCGGGCCGAGCAGTACTTC
TRBJ1-2,-,TRBV5-6,CASSLQRGYTF,TGTGCCAGCAGCCTCCAGAGGGGCTACACCTTC
TRBJ2-5,TRBD2,TRBV15,CATSKWASGGQETQYF,TGTGCCACCAGCAAGTGGGCTAGCGGGGGCCAAGAGACCCAGTACTTC
TRBJ2-3,TRBD1,TRBV19,CASSPSPGTGVSDTQYF,TGTGCCAGTAGCCCCTCGCCCGGGACAGGGGTCTCAGATACGCAGTATTTT
TRBJ1-2,-,TRBV6-5,CASRIDSNYGYTF,TGTGCCAGCAGAATCGACAGTAACTATGGCTACACCTTC
TRBJ1-5,-,TRBV7-9,CASSLVPGQPQHF,TGTGCCAGCAGCTTAGTTCCGGGACAGCCCCAGCATTTT
TRBJ2-7,TRBD2,TRBV4-3,CASSQEVAGGAFLSYEQYF,TGCGCCAGCAGCCAAGAGGTAGCGGGGGGGGCCTTCCTCTCCTACGAGCAGTACTTC
TRBJ2-7,TRBD2,TRBV15,CATSRDISGGRGNEQYF,TGTGCCACCAGCAGAGATATTTCGGGGGGGCGCGGAAACGAGCAGTACTTC
TRBJ2-2,-,TRBV7-3,CASSSQGPGELFF,TGTGCCAGCAGCTCCCAGGGTCCCGGGGAGCTGTTTTTT
TRBJ1-5,-,TRBV27,CASSYSAYSNQPQHF,TGTGCCAGCAGTTACTCGGCGTATAGCAATCAGCCCCAGCATTTT
TRBJ2-6,-,TRBV19,CASRIARPGANVLTF,TGTGCCAGTAGGATCGCCCGTCCTGGGGCCAACGTCCTGACTTTC
TRBJ2-7,-,TRBV5-5,CASSFYYEQYF,TGTGCCAGCAGCTTTTACTACGAGCAGTACTTC